The subject of this entry is one TCR beta chain. The antigen is unknown. The data stem from a study of OX40 agonist ivuxolimab in advanced cancers. Whole-study context: Dose-escalation patients had hepatocellular carcinoma, melanoma, renal cell or head and neck cancer.

Measured with immunoSEQ multiplex PCR; TCRdb has only the in-frame clones, and not every one. In the table there are roughly 110,000 clones, over 75% of which are singletons. Germline trimming cut 5 bases from V and 6 bases from J; bases unmatched to any gene: 7. This CDR3 contains 13 residues. The germline V gene has CDR1 MNHEY and CDR2 SVGAGI. Points from the study as a whole: Within 6 weeks, CD4+ and CD8+ blood T cells expanded clonally at 0.1 to 3.0 mg/kg.

The V call is TRBV6-5, the J call TRBJ2-7; TRBD1 matches 7 bases. The source of this sequence is an adult with an advanced solid tumor such as melanoma, head and neck, liver or kidney cancer. The sample consisted of CD4+ or CD8+ T cells sorted from blood, taken in a trial of the OX40 agonist ivuxolimab. The DNA of the CDR3 is TGTGCCAGCAGTGAACAGGGGTTTCGCGAGCAGTACTTC. Amino acid sequence: CASSEQGFREQYF.